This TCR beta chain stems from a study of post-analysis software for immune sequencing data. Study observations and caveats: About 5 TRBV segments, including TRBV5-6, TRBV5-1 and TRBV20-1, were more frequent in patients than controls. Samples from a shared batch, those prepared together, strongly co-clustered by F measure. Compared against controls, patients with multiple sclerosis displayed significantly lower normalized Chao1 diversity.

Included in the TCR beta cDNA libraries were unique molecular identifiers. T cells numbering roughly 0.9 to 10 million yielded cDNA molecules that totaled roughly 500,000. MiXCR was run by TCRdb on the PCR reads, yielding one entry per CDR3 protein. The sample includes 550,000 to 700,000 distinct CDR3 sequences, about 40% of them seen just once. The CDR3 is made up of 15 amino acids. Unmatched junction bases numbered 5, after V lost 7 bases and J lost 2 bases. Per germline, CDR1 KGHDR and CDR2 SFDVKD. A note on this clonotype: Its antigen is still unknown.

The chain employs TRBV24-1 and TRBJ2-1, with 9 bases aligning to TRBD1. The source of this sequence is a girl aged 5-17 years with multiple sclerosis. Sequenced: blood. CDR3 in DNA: TGTGCCACCAGATACTGGACAGGGGCCTACAATGAGCAGTTCTTC. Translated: CATRYWTGAYNEQFF.